This T cell receptor (beta chain) was retrieved from a study of blood T cell repertoires in COVID-19. The CDR3 extends over 16 amino acids. Trimming took off 4 bases at V and 6 bases at J, with 19 bases between the two ends. CDR1 is SGHRS, CDR2 YFSETQ, per germline. Assay used: immunoSEQ multiplex PCR; TCRdb lists only in-frame clones, some missing. Of around 480,000 clones in the sample, about nine tenths were seen once. The TCR comes from a woman between 50 and 59 years old with COVID-19, enrolled during active disease. Input material: peripheral blood. J is TRBJ1-4 and V is TRBV5-1; D is perhaps TRBD1 (6 bases). As DNA, the CDR3 is TGCGCCAGCAGCCAGGGGCGGCAGGGAGGGGATGAAAAACTGTTTTTT. Translation gives CASSQGRQGGDEKLFF. The full variable domain, in which reference TRBV5-1 and TRBJ1-4 provide the parts outside the CDR3, is KAGVTQTPRYLIKTRGQQVTLSCSPISGHRSVSWYQQTPGQGLQFLFEYFSETQRNKGNFPGRFSGRQFSNSRSEMNVSTLELGDSALYLCASSQGRQGGDEKLFFGSGTQLSVL.